This T cell receptor beta chain was obtained from a study of blood T cell repertoires in COVID-19 (TCRdb year 2020). Background for the entire study: Samples covering the acute and convalescent phases of COVID-19 were provided by collaborators in the United States, Italy and Spain. The repertoires were made available in a free public database intended to serve as a resource for research on the immune response to SARS-CoV-2. The dataset comprised deeply sampled blood TCRbeta repertoires from subjects exposed to, actively infected with, or recovered from COVID-19. Samples were obtained from the ongoing ImmuneRACE study (first 160 participants) and from 1,254 subjects provided by 6 global collaborators. Where HLA class I and class II types were available, the types were taken from metadata supplied by the sample provider, not from assay-based typing. Nearly every sample came with metadata listing a de-identified subject ID, COVID-19 status, age in years and sex. The prospective study material was composed of cDNA or gDNA derived from T cells, B-cell-depleted T cells, or PBMCs. Study-wide conclusions, independent of this receptor: The amount of clinical and demographic metadata varied by source and participant and was provided uncurated.

One collaborating source in Seattle enrolled patients during active infection and followed them longitudinally through the course of disease. Whole blood was collected in K2EDTA tubes by collaborating institutions according to the institutions' own protocols. Collaborator samples were shipped for TCRbeta analysis as frozen whole blood, isolated PBMCs, or DNA extracted from either sample type. The immunoSEQ Assay, a bias-controlled multiplex PCR, was used to amplify TCRbeta CDR3 regions from genomic DNA. The authors processed their data as follows. Within the assay, amplification of reference gene primers was used to estimate how many nucleated cells each sample contained. To quantify the absolute abundance of each unique TCRbeta CDR3 rearrangement, sequence reads were collapsed and filtered. For each sample, productive Simpson clonality was calculated as the square root of Simpson's diversity index across productive rearrangements. Here the immuneACCESS table is served through TCRdb, limited to in-frame sequences with V and J called. Missing clones are a known gap in these copies; in checked studies unresolved V genes cover under half, and the rest lacks a known reason. V, J and clone size are those of that table, while D and trimming were read from the DNA. Within this sample are 250,000 to 300,000 clones, with roughly 90% of them counted one time only. Together, the top ten hold about 10% of the sample.

From the cysteine through the phenylalanine, the CDR3 covers 14 amino acids. Just CDR3 DNA is preserved here, 42 bases in frame from base 1. Relative to germline, V is missing 2 bases and J is missing 6 bases, with 7 bases of the junction outside any gene match. The germline V gene yields SGHTA for CDR1 and FQGNSA for CDR2. To note about this clone: No antigen is known for it. The input lacks base qualities; no much larger clone sits a single base away.

Recombination joined TRBV7-2 with TRBJ2-7; 7 central bases correspond to TRBD2. The receptor was isolated from a woman aged 25 to 45 with COVID-19, enrolled during active disease. Specimen: peripheral blood. In nucleotide form, the sequence is TGTGCCAGCAGCTTAAGGGGAGGGGTTGGCGAGCAGTACTTC. Translation gives CASSLRGGVGEQYF. The CDR3 plus the reference TRBV7-2 and TRBJ2-7 genes for the other parts give the full variable domain: GAGVSQSPSNKVTEKGKDVELRCDPISGHTALYWYRQSLGQGLEFLIYFQGNSAPDKSGLPSDRFSAERTGGSVSTLTIQRTQQEDSAVYLCASSLRGGVGEQYFGPGTRLTVT.